The entry below gives a single T cell receptor (beta chain) sequence along with its context. This clonotype was seen only a few times. Its binding antigen is unknown. Base qualities are missing; no much larger clone stands one base away. The entry originates in a study of regulatory T cells in long-lasting Graves disease (dated by TCRdb to the early 2020s). Concerning the study at large: Newly diagnosed Graves' disease patients had taken antithyroid drugs for less than 3 months. The study was conducted in China and was registered as a clinical trial. Patients with persistent Graves' disease were compared with patients with newly diagnosed Graves' disease using TCR sequencing and RNA sequencing of peripheral blood. A total of roughly 33 samples were covered by TCR sequencing, comprising some 13 persistent and around 20 newly diagnosed Graves' disease patients. Broad study findings and their caveats: Sequencing and analysis were limited to the TCR beta chain. Lower TCR Shannon entropy and fewer highly expanded clones were observed in persistent Graves' disease patients than in newly diagnosed patients, which suggested clonal expansion. Preferential use of TRBV28, TRBJ1-2 and TRBJ2-5 was observed in persistent disease, whereas TRBV20-1 and TRBJ2-1 were favored in newly diagnosed disease. As a limitation, the authors acknowledged that the small sample size may reduce accuracy. Peripheral blood alone was examined, since thyroid tissue, which constituted the primary lesion, could not be accessed. Patients with persistent disease shared more public clonotypes (fewer than 3,000) than newly diagnosed patients did (approximately 1,000).

Library creation used multiplex PCR. TCRdb shows the sequencer as Illumina HiSeq 4000. TCR beta libraries were built with iRepertoire HTBI primers and Arm-PCR amplification of CDR3 regions. Gel purification was performed on PCR products prior to sequencing. The paper's data handling went like this. A total of some 65 TRBV and approximately 15 TRBJ segments were identified across samples and were used for gene usage analysis of CDR3 amino acid clonotypes. Filtered high-quality paired reads were merged into contigs using COPE and FqMerger. BLAST was used to align contigs to the IMGT TRBV, TRBD and TRBJ reference genes, and CDR3 was defined following IMGT. Clonotypes above 0.1% frequency were classified as highly expanded clones. Shannon entropy served as the measure of repertoire diversity, while the Gini coefficient captured V-J evenness. Clonotypes shared by more than one individual were considered public. Using fastp at Q25 and MiXCR, TCRdb reprocessed the public reads and kept productive beta chains. Here each entry gathers all rows of one CDR3 protein and keeps the most common genes and DNA. The V and J calls were determined by TCRdb, not by the authors. Here the sample has 420,000 or so distinct CDR3 sequences; around 17% occur a single time. The top ten clonotypes cover about 25% of the sample.

The meaning of the sample's time point label: newly diagnosed GD, antithyroid drugs for less than 3 months. For both TCR sequencing and RNA sequencing, RNA was extracted from PBMCs in TRIzol. The diagnosis of Graves' disease was made according to American Thyroid Association guidelines. The patients came from an endocrinology department in Xi'an, China. From each patient, around 9 milliliters of peripheral blood was collected into an EDTA anticoagulant tube. Ficoll Paque Plus density gradient separation was used to isolate PBMCs, and no further T cell sorting was done. An Agilent 2100 Bioanalyzer and agarose gel were used to assess RNA quality, and a NanoDrop 2000 was used to measure RNA concentration. V is trimmed back by 4 bases and J by 2 bases, and the junction contains 6 bases that no gene match accounts for. The germline V gene gives CDR1 as MNHEY and CDR2 as SVGAGI. From its cysteine to its phenylalanine, the CDR3 spans 15 amino acids. Of the read, only the CDR3 DNA is kept; its 45 bases are in frame from base 1.

These records were also assigned to another study, of T cells in Graves' hyperthyroidism and ophthalmopathy. The second study's paper adds: A patient counted as having stable Graves' hyperthyroidism if no progression to ophthalmopathy occurred over 18 months of follow-up. The hyperthyroidism patients were between 18 and 65 years old and newly diagnosed, with a disease duration of less than 2 months. Patients with uncontrolled infections, other autoimmune diseases, pregnancy or lactation were excluded. Clinical symptoms, serum thyroxine and TRAb, thyroid ultrasound, and orbital computed tomography formed the basis for the diagnoses. A first-round RT-PCR of the TCR CDR3 used the HTBI primer set with the Qiagen OneStep RT-PCR kit. Most expanded thyroid clonotypes (frequency above 0.001) were also detected in blood, a finding suggesting that blood repertoires may reflect thyroid immune responses. A model built on a 13 V-J signature distinguished ophthalmopathy from stable hyperthyroidism, reaching roughly 88% sensitivity and about 81% specificity in cross-validation and 80%/75% in testing. During validation, the model predicted progression to ophthalmopathy a median of approximately six months ahead of onset, with approximately 71% sensitivity and about 75% specificity. TCR V-J signatures able to tell the groups apart were searched for in a discovery cohort of around 95 patients, of whom 40 to 45 had Graves' ophthalmopathy and 57 had stable Graves' hyperthyroidism. Prospective prediction of ophthalmopathy was tested in an independent validation cohort of about 19 hyperthyroidism patients and 17 patients who later progressed to ophthalmopathy. The approximately 100 discovery patients were randomly split 7:3 into training and test sets. Thyroid tissue and blood T-cell repertoires from about six Graves' hyperthyroidism patients were also compared in the study. Once sampling was done, hyperthyroidism patients were given methimazole at a starting dose of 30 mg daily, whereas ophthalmopathy patients were given high-dose intravenous methylprednisolone. A second multiplex PCR round built the libraries, followed by size selection and purification. The libraries were sequenced on an Illumina HiSeq2000 using paired-end 100 bp reads. SOAPnuke was used to process the raw data, throwing out any read that contained adapters or uncalled bases, had a mean Phred below 15, or lacked an exact constant-primer or identifier match. High-quality paired reads were merged with COPE v1.2.5, and unique nucleotide sequences were defined as clonotypes. Clonotypes were aligned to IMGT TRBV, TRBD and TRBJ reference segments using MiTCR v1.1. The analysis was restricted to V-J combinations with a frequency above 0.0001, which together covered approximately 99% of the repertoires. A TCS score was defined as the ratio of F50 (clonal expansion) to E x V (chaos), with BLOSUM62-based TCRdist applied between CDR3 peptides within each V-J. Welch's t-statistics and random forest reduced fewer than 550 V-J features to around 14, which were used in a naive Bayes classifier (R e1071). No statistical method was used to set the sample size in advance, and investigators knew the group allocation. According to the paper, TCR Vbeta CDR3 sequencing was carried out on 135 peripheral blood samples, which came from around 43 ophthalmopathy, roughly 75 hyperthyroidism and around 17 progressor patients.

The chain employs TRBV6-5 and TRBJ2-3, with TRBD2 identical over 7 junction bases. The specimen comprised peripheral blood mononuclear cells (PBMCs), sampled at new diagnosis, from a patient treated with antithyroid drugs. The TCR comes from a woman aged 18-29 years with Graves disease. Donor details come from another sample of the same person, matched by shared clones. The CDR3 corresponds to CASSLLAENTDTQYF. The bases are TGTGCCAGCAGTTTGCTAGCGGAGAACACAGATACGCAGTATTTT.